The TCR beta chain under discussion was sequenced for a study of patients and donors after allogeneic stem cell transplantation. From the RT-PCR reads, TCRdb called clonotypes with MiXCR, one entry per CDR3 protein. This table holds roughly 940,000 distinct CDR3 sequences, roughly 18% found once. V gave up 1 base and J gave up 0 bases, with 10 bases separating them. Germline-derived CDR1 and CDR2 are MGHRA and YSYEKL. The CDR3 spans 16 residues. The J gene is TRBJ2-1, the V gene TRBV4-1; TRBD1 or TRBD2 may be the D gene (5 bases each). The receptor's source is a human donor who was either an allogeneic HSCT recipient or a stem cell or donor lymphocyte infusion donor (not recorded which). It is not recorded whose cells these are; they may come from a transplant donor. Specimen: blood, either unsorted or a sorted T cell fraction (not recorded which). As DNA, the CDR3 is TGCGCCAGCAGCCAAGGAGGGGCGAGCTCCTACAATGAGCAGTTCTTC. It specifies CASSQGGASSYNEQFF.